This T cell receptor beta chain was documented in a study of blood T cells in healthy people across ages. General study results and limits: It was not possible, with unsorted PBMCs, to conclusively compare naive and antigen-experienced cells.

V dropped 1 base and J dropped 4; count of bases not matched to a gene: 2. The germline CDR1 and CDR2 sequences are LGHNA and YSLEER. The CDR3 runs to 15 residues. The second PCR ran about 6 to 12 cycles with a sample-barcoded 5' primer and J-beta primers. Via MiXCR, TCRdb re-called the 5' RACE reads, giving one row per CDR3 protein. The table shows about 560,000 distinct CDR3 sequences, with about 25% occurring only once. A minimum of 7 million PBMCs was isolated per sample. Turning to this clonotype: Its antigen is not identified.

The same specimen was also included in a second study, on T cells of mothers and their children.

V is TRBV4-3 and J is TRBJ1-4; 8 nucleotides agree with TRBD1. This clonotype was obtained from a boy younger than 10 in good health. The sample consisted of blood. CDR3 sequence (DNA): TGCGCCAGCAGCCAAGGGACAGGGAATAATGAAAAACTGTTTTTT. Amino acid sequence: CASSQGTGNNEKLFF.